Listed here is a single T cell receptor beta chain. Antigen unknown. An immunoSEQ assay, version v3.0, was performed at survey level. Clones were read by immunoSEQ multiplex PCR, and TCRdb kept only the in-frame ones, dropping some. In the table there are 25,000 to 35,000 clones, more than 85% of which are singletons. V was trimmed by 2 bases and J by 0 bases, leaving 8 bases between them. Germline lookup yields CDR1 MNHEY and CDR2 SVGAGI. The CDR3 length is 15 residues. These data are taken from a study of long-term antiretroviral therapy in people with HIV. Notes on the study in general: All time points showed a repertoire dominated by clones expanded before ART. Following ART, diversity rose but still fell short of transplant donor controls.

The specimen was unsorted PBMCs, collected 3.1 years after starting antiretroviral therapy. This chain links TRBV6-5 with TRBJ2-1; D is ambiguous. This TCR derives from a young man with HIV. For the CDR3, the DNA is TGTGCCAGCAGTTACGATAAAAGCTCCTACAATGAGCAGTTCTTC. This codes for CASSYDKSSYNEQFF.